This note documents a single T cell receptor beta chain sequence. TCRdb's copy holds only in-frame clones and misses some; the assay was immunoSEQ multiplex PCR. The sample includes about 490,000 clones, more than 65% of them seen just once. The sample comes from a study of shared clonotypes between healthy human individuals. Trimming cost V 3 bases and J 3 bases; bases outside gene matches: 6. Germline assignment: CDR1 SGHNT and CDR2 YENEEA. This CDR3 comprises 15 residues. The rearrangement links TRBV11-3 to TRBJ2-7, with 9 positions matching TRBD1. Sequences were obtained from PBMCs. This clonotype was sampled from a middle-aged woman in good health. Some clones in this sample may be carry-over from other donors' samples. DNA for the CDR3: TGTGCCAGCAGCTTCCGGACAGGGGTTCACTACGAGCAGTACTTC. Protein sequence: CASSFRTGVHYEQYF. Full variable domain (missing parts from reference TRBV11-3 and TRBJ2-7): EAGVVQSPRYKIIEKKQPVAFWCNPISGHNTLYWYLQNLGQGPELLIRYENEEAVDDSQLPKDRFSAERLKGVDSTLKIQPAELGDSAVYLCASSFRTGVHYEQYFGPGTRLTVT.